Listed below are T cell receptor beta chains from one sample, sequenced in a study of CD4 and CD8 cells across lung adenocarcinoma regions. One entry per CDR3 protein results from TCRdb running MiXCR on the PCR reads. The data show around 19,000 distinct CDR3 sequences, 50% to 55% seen once. What was sequenced was CD8+ T cells from the center of a lung tumor. These receptors were collected from a female donor with lung adenocarcinoma. The CD4 and CD8 labels of this study may be unreliable. The CDR3 runs from the conserved cysteine through the conserved F or W. Fields, in order: V gene, D gene, J gene, clone size, CDR3 DNA, CDR3 protein. A D gene is named only where the DNA matches it firmly. Expanded clones get a size class; other rows say once, few or many, or leave the size out.

V: TRBV12-3/TRBV12-4; D: .; J: TRBJ2-5; size: many; DNA: TGTGCCAGCAGCTCCGACGGGAGAGAGACCCAGTACTTC; CDR3: CASSSDGRETQYF
V: TRBV27; D: .; J: TRBJ2-3; size: .; DNA: TGTGGGGGCCGTGCTCAAGAGACCCAGTATTTC; CDR3: CGGRAQETQYF
V: TRBV9; D: TRBD2; J: TRBJ2-1; size: .; DNA: TGTGCCAGCAGCGTAAGCTTCGGAGCGGGAGTGGGGTTAGGGTACAATGAGCAGTTCTTC; CDR3: CASSVSFGAGVGLGYNEQFF
V: TRBV6-1; D: .; J: TRBJ2-2; size: .; DNA: TGTGCCAGCAGCGAGGATAACACCGGGGAGCTGTTTTTT; CDR3: CASSEDNTGELFF
V: TRBV6-1; D: .; J: TRBJ2-7; size: few; DNA: TGTGCCAGCACACTTGACCGGGACGATAGCTCCTACGAGCAGTACTTC; CDR3: CASTLDRDDSSYEQYF
V: TRBV6-1; D: TRBD1; J: TRBJ2-5; size: medium-sized; DNA: TGTGCCAGCAGTAAAGGGACAGCAAAACAAGAGACCCAGTACTTC; CDR3: CASSKGTAKQETQYF
V: TRBV6-1; D: .; J: TRBJ2-1; size: .; DNA: TGTGCCAGCCTTCAGCCTGTGGGCACAGATGAGCAGTACTTT; CDR3: CASLQPVGTDEQYF
V: TRBV4-1; D: TRBD1; J: TRBJ2-5; size: few; DNA: TGCGCCAGCAGTCAAATTACCGGGACAGCGCAAGAGACCCAGTACTTC; CDR3: CASSQITGTAQETQYF
V: TRBV10-3; D: .; J: TRBJ2-1; size: .; DNA: TGTGCCATCAGCGGTGATTCCCCCGCTTACGATGAGCAGTTCTTC; CDR3: CAISGDSPAYDEQFF
V: TRBV25-1; D: .; J: TRBJ2-2; size: medium-sized; DNA: TGTGCCAGCAGCCGAAGGGGCGGAGCTAACACCGGGGAGCTGTTTTTT; CDR3: CASSRRGGANTGELFF
V: TRBV20-1; D: TRBD2; J: TRBJ2-3; size: .; DNA: TGCAGTGTTCAAGGAGGGACTAGCGTCACAGATACGCAGTATTTT; CDR3: CSVQGGTSVTDTQYF
V: TRBV4-1; D: .; J: TRBJ1-1; size: many; DNA: TGCGCCAGCAGCCCCTCTAAGTCTAGTATAGCTTTCTTT; CDR3: CASSPSKSSIAFF
V: TRBV3-1; D: TRBD2; J: TRBJ2-5; size: once; DNA: TGTGCCAGCAGCCGTAATAGCGGGGGAGAGACCCAGTACTTC; CDR3: CASSRNSGGETQYF
V: TRBV28; D: .; J: TRBJ2-2; size: .; DNA: TGTGCCAGCAGTTACCCGGCGATGCAGAGGACCGAGACGCTGTTTTTT; CDR3: CASSYPAMQRTETLFF
V: TRBV4-1; D: TRBD2; J: TRBJ2-1; size: many; DNA: TGCGCCAGCAGCCAGGACCGCGGGAGGAGCTCCTACAATGAGCAGTTCTTC; CDR3: CASSQDRGRSSYNEQFF
V: TRBV20-1; D: TRBD1; J: TRBJ1-2; size: .; DNA: TGCAGTGCTGGCGGACAGGCTAACTATGGCTACACCTTC; CDR3: CSAGGQANYGYTF
V: TRBV7-2; D: TRBD2; J: TRBJ2-3; size: few; DNA: TGTGCCAGCAGCTTAGCCGCGGGGCTAGCGGTCCCAGATACGCAGTATTTT; CDR3: CASSLAAGLAVPDTQYF
V: TRBV7-2; D: .; J: TRBJ2-7; size: few; DNA: TGTGCCAGCAGCTTATCGGGGGCGGGAGTTCAATACGAGCAGTACTTC; CDR3: CASSLSGAGVQYEQYF
V: TRBV7-7; D: .; J: TRBJ2-2; size: .; DNA: TGTGCCAGCAGCCGGATCTCCGGGGAGCTGTTTTTT; CDR3: CASSRISGELFF
V: TRBV6-1; D: .; J: TRBJ1-6; size: .; DNA: TGTGCCAGCAGTGAAGGAAGGAAAGGATCACCCCTCCACTTT; CDR3: CASSEGRKGSPLHF
V: TRBV10-3; D: TRBD1; J: TRBJ2-5; size: .; DNA: TGTGCCATCAGTGTGGGACAGGACAAAGATACCCAGTACTTC; CDR3: CAISVGQDKDTQYF
V: TRBV30; D: TRBD2; J: TRBJ2-7; size: few; DNA: TGTGCCTGGAATGAAAGACTAGCGGGAGTATCCTACGAGCAGTACTTC; CDR3: CAWNERLAGVSYEQYF
V: TRBV6-5; D: .; J: TRBJ1-1; size: .; DNA: TGTGCCAGCAGTTACTCCGGGGAGAGCACTGAAGCTTTCTTT; CDR3: CASSYSGESTEAFF
V: TRBV4-1; D: TRBD2; J: TRBJ2-1; size: .; DNA: TGCGCCAGCAGCCAAATAGCGGGAGTAGCCTACAATGAGCAGTTCTTC; CDR3: CASSQIAGVAYNEQFF
V: TRBV6-1; D: .; J: TRBJ2-3; size: .; DNA: TGTGCCAGCAGACGAGAGTGGGGCACAGATACGCAGTATTTT; CDR3: CASRREWGTDTQYF
V: TRBV3-1; D: .; J: TRBJ2-7; size: .; DNA: TGTGCCAGCAGCCATGTCAGAGGGGGTCGGTACGAGCAGTACTTC; CDR3: CASSHVRGGRYEQYF
V: TRBV15; D: .; J: TRBJ1-5; size: .; DNA: TGTGCCACCAGCGACTTTTCCTCGCTCCGGGCCAGCAATCAGCCCCAGCATTTT; CDR3: CATSDFSSLRASNQPQHF
V: TRBV6-1; D: .; J: TRBJ2-5; size: once; DNA: TGTGCCAGTCTGGGGGGCGGGGGCCGTGAATTAGATACCCAGTACTTC; CDR3: CASLGGGGRELDTQYF
V: TRBV6-1; D: TRBD1; J: TRBJ2-3; size: medium-sized; DNA: TGTGCCAGCAGTGAAGTTCGAGGGACAGGGGGCCTCACGGCGCAGTATTTT; CDR3: CASSEVRGTGGLTAQYF
V: TRBV7-2; D: .; J: TRBJ1-4; size: .; DNA: TGTGCCAGCAGCCTTTCACCGAATATGGGGGAAAAACTGTTTTTT; CDR3: CASSLSPNMGEKLFF
V: TRBV27; D: .; J: TRBJ2-7; size: few; DNA: TGTGCCAGCAGTCCCGGGTGGGGGGCGGCCGAGCAGTACTTC; CDR3: CASSPGWGAAEQYF
V: TRBV6-1; D: .; J: TRBJ2-1; size: .; DNA: TGTGCCAGCAGTACCACAGGCAATGAGCAGTTCTTC; CDR3: CASSTTGNEQFF
V: TRBV5-1; D: TRBD1; J: TRBJ2-7; size: .; DNA: TGCGCCAGCAGCTTGGGGGCCCTGACAGGGCACGAGCAGTACTTC; CDR3: CASSLGALTGHEQYF
V: TRBV27; D: .; J: TRBJ1-1; size: many; DNA: TGTGCCAGCAGTTACGCCCTGAACACTGAAGCTTTCTTT; CDR3: CASSYALNTEAFF
V: TRBV7-2; D: .; J: TRBJ2-1; size: .; DNA: TGTGCCAGCAGCTTAATTCAGACAAGTAGGGATGAGCAGTTCTTC; CDR3: CASSLIQTSRDEQFF
V: TRBV6-1; D: TRBD2; J: TRBJ2-1; size: .; DNA: TGTGCCAGCAGTAGTTCCCAGGGACTACCGTACAATGAGCAGTTCTTC; CDR3: CASSSSQGLPYNEQFF
V: TRBV11-2; D: .; J: TRBJ2-2; size: few; DNA: TGTGCCAGCAGCTCAAGGTGGGCGACCGGGAACACCGGGGAGCTGTTTTTT; CDR3: CASSSRWATGNTGELFF
V: TRBV7-2; D: .; J: TRBJ2-2; size: .; DNA: TGTGCCAGCAGCTCACAAATGACTGGCGGCGGGGAGCTGTTTTTT; CDR3: CASSSQMTGGGELFF
V: TRBV20-1; D: .; J: TRBJ2-3; size: .; DNA: TGCAGTGCAGTATTCCGGACTCTCAGCGCAGATACGCAGTATTTT; CDR3: CSAVFRTLSADTQYF
V: TRBV6-1; D: TRBD2; J: TRBJ2-3; size: .; DNA: TGTGCCAGCAGCAATAGCGGGAGGACAGATACGCAGTATTTT; CDR3: CASSNSGRTDTQYF
V: TRBV6-1; D: .; J: TRBJ2-3; size: .; DNA: TGTGCGGGGATCGGGGCCCGAGAGCAAGAGACGCAGTATTTT; CDR3: CAGIGAREQETQYF
V: TRBV11-1; D: .; J: TRBJ2-4; size: once; DNA: TGTGCCACGAGCCTAGGAGGCAAAGATATTCAGTACTTC; CDR3: CATSLGGKDIQYF
V: TRBV25-1; D: .; J: TRBJ2-5; size: many; DNA: TGTGCCAGCAGTGCGCCCTGCGGACGGTATCCAGAGACCCAGTACTTC; CDR3: CASSAPCGRYPETQYF
V: TRBV3-1; D: TRBD2; J: TRBJ2-1; size: .; DNA: TGTGCCAGCAGCCAGAGCGGGAGGGGACCGTACAATGAGCGGTTCTTC; CDR3: CASSQSGRGPYNERFF